This T cell receptor (beta chain) was captured by sequencing in a study of blood T cell repertoires in COVID-19. Study context: Specimens from acute and convalescent COVID-19 originated in the United States, Italy and Spain. T cells, B-cell-depleted T cells, or PBMCs provided the cDNA or gDNA that served as material.

CDR3 length: 15 residues. The germline V gene encodes CDR1 LGHDT and CDR2 YNNKEL (reference sequence). Trimming at V came to 2 bases and at J to 2 bases, leaving 4 bases not matched to a gene. Original methodology: Reference gene primer amplification gave estimated nucleated cell counts. Sequencing used immunoSEQ multiplex PCR; TCRdb keeps in-frame clones, though not all of them. V and J calls and clone size come straight from that table; D and trimming were deduced from the DNA. This sample has approximately 68,000 clones, with approximately 80% found just once. The TCR originated in a woman aged 45-59 years with acute or convalescent COVID-19. The chain combines TRBV3-1 (or the pseudogene TRBV3-2) with TRBJ2-7; 9 nucleotides align to TRBD1. The specimen sequenced was peripheral blood. CDR3 in amino acids: CASSQPGTGTYEQYF. The CDR3, as DNA: TGTGCCAGCAGCCAACCCGGGACAGGGACCTACGAGCAGTACTTC.